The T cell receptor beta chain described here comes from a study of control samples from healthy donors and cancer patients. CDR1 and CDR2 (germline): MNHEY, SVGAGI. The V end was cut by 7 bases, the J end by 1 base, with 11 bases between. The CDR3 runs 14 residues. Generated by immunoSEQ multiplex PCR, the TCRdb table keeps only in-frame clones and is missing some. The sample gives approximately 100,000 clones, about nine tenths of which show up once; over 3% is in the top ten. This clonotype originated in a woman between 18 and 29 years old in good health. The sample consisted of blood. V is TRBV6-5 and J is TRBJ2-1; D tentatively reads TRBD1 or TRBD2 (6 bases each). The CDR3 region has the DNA TGTGCCAGCAAAAGGGGGACTTCCTACAATGAGCAGTTCTTC. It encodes CASKRGTSYNEQFF.